The clone carrying this TCR beta chain was recorded only once. What it recognizes is unknown. This specimen belongs to a study of early stage breast cancer tumors. Study context: Invasive lobular carcinomas made up about 35% of the 12 ER+/PR+/HER2- tumors. Samples were sequenced at roughly 10-fold average coverage. Study conclusions and caveats: Enriched TCRB sequences shared across patients were mostly commonly generated sequences. In about 85% of the 16 patients, blood comparison separated tumor from normal breast.

The CDR3 spans 14 residues. Between the trimmed V and J ends, which lost 4 bases and 3 bases, there was a span of 12 bases. CDR1 and CDR2 from the germline V gene are SEHNR and FQNEAQ (reference sequence). Profiling relied on immunoSEQ multiplex PCR, and the TCRdb table lists in-frame clones only, not all of them. Of roughly 14,000 clones listed, less than 85% are singletons. This TCR was sampled from a person in their thirties with breast cancer. Sequenced input: normal breast tissue next to the tumor. The chain combines TRBV7-9 with TRBJ2-5, with no clear D. CDR3 DNA sequence: TGTGCCAGCAGCTCCAGTTTGGAGAAAGAGACCCAGTACTTC. It specifies CASSSSLEKETQYF.